The sequence of this T cell receptor (beta chain) was determined in a study of T cell changes during pregnancy in multiple sclerosis. The assay was immunoSEQ multiplex PCR, and TCRdb's table has in-frame clones only and misses some. The sample carries over 90,000 clones, approximately 94% recorded once. In germline, CDR1 is MNHEY, CDR2 SMNVEV (reference sequence). Trimming left V 5 bases short and J 4 bases short, with 17 bases between. The CDR3 spans 15 residues. The material was peripheral blood, obtained after pregnancy. V gene TRBV27 combines with J gene TRBJ1-1, with no clear D. This receptor was identified in a female donor with multiple sclerosis, enrolled in a pregnancy study. CDR3 coding DNA: TGTGCCAGCAGTCCTCGGGAGAGGGCGCTCACTGAAGCTTTCTTT. Its translation: CASSPRERALTEAFF.